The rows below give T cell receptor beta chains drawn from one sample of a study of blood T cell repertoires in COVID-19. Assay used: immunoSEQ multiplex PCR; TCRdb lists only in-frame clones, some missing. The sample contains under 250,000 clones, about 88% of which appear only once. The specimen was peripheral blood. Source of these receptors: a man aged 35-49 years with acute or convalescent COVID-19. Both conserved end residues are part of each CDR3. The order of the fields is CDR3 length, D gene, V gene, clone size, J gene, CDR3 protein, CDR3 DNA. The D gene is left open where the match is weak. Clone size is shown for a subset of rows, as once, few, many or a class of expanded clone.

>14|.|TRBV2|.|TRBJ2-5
CASKDRTAKETQYF
TGTGCCAGCAAGGATCGGACAGCGAAAGAGACCCAGTACTTC
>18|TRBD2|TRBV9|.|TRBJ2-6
CASSGPGLAGSGANVLTF
TGTGCCAGCAGCGGACCGGGACTAGCGGGTTCTGGGGCCAACGTCCTGACTTTC
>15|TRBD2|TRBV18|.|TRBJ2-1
CASSPPTSLYNEQFF
TGTGCCAGCTCACCACCGACTAGCCTATACAATGAGCAGTTCTTC
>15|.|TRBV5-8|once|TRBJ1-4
CASSPSGYRNEKLFF
TGTGCCAGCAGCCCCTCAGGGTATCGGAATGAAAAACTGTTTTTT
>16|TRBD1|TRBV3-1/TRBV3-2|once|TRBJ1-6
CASSRSGTVENSPLHF
TGTGCCAGCAGCCGATCCGGGACAGTGGAGAATTCACCCCTCCACTTT
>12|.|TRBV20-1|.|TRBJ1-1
CSASGSRTEAFF
TGCAGTGCTAGTGGCAGTCGCACTGAAGCTTTCTTT
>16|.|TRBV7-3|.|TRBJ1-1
CASSLRVGAPNTEAFF
TGTGCCAGCAGCTTAAGGGTAGGGGCCCCGAACACTGAAGCTTTCTTT
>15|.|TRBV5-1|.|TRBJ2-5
CASSWDPGGVETQYF
TGCGCCAGCAGCTGGGACCCCGGAGGGGTAGAGACCCAGTACTTC
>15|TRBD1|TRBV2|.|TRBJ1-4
CASSRYGTGREKLFF
TGTGCCAGCAGTCGGTACGGGACAGGGAGAGAAAAACTGTTTTTT
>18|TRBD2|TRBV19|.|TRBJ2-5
CARPGLAGVWTKKETQYF
TGTGCCAGACCGGGACTAGCGGGAGTCTGGACGAAAAAAGAGACCCAGTACTTC
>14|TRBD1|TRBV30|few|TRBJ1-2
CACERQGGDYGYTF
TGTGCCTGTGAAAGACAGGGTGGTGACTATGGCTACACCTTC
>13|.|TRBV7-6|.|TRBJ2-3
CASSLLGTDTQYF
TGTGCCAGCAGCTTACTAGGCACAGATACGCAGTATTTT
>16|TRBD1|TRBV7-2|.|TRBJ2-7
CASSLSPGQGDYEQYF
TGTGCCAGCAGCCTATCTCCGGGACAGGGGGACTACGAGCAGTACTTC
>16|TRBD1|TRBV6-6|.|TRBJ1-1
CASSKALGTANTEAFF
TGTGCCAGCAGCAAAGCCCTCGGGACAGCAAACACTGAAGCTTTCTTT
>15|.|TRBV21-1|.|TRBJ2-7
CASSKPGGSSYEQYF
TGTGCCAGCAGCAAACCCGGCGGGAGCTCCTACGAGCAGTACTTC
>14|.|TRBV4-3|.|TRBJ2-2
CASSHSKNTGELFF
TGCGCCAGCAGCCATTCCAAGAACACCGGGGAGCTGTTTTTT
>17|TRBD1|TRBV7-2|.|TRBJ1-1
CASSRPVTGVRDTEAFF
TGTGCCAGCAGCCGGCCGGTTACAGGGGTGAGGGACACTGAAGCTTTCTTT
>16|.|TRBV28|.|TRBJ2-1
CASSLRGGAGTNEQFF
TGTGCCAGCAGTTTAAGGGGGGGCGCTGGGACGAATGAGCAGTTCTTC
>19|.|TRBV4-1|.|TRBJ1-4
CASSQEDSRWEATNEKLFF
TGCGCCAGCAGCCAAGAAGACAGCAGGTGGGAGGCAACTAATGAAAAACTGTTTTTT
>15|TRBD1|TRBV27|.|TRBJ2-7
CASSPRQGTAYEQYF
TGTGCCAGCAGTCCACGACAGGGGACAGCCTACGAGCAGTACTTC
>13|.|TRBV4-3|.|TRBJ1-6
CASSQGRGSPLHF
TGCGCCAGCAGCCAAGGGAGAGGTTCACCCCTCCACTTT
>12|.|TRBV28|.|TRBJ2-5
CATLDRGETQYF
TGTGCCACTCTCGATAGGGGGGAGACCCAGTACTTC
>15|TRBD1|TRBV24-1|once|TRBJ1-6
CATSENRGQNSPLHF
TGTGCCACCAGTGAGAACAGGGGGCAAAATTCACCCCTCCACTTT
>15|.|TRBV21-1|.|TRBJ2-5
CAGLGLAGGPTAQYF
TGTGCCGGCCTAGGGCTAGCGGGGGGGCCCACCGCCCAGTACTTC
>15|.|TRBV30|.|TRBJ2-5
CAWSAGTEEGETQYF
TGTGCCTGGAGTGCCGGGACAGAGGAGGGAGAGACCCAGTACTTC
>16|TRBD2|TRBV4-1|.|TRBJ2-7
CASSQEGRTSLYEQYF
TGCGCCAGCAGCCAAGAAGGTAGGACTAGCCTCTACGAGCAGTACTTC
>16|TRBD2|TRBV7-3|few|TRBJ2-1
CASSPRSGGMYNEQFF
TGTGCCAGCAGCCCCAGGAGCGGGGGAATGTACAATGAGCAGTTCTTC
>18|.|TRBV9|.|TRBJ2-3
CASSVPPRAGGRTDTQYF
TGTGCCAGCAGCGTACCCCCACGAGCAGGGGGGCGCACAGATACGCAGTATTTT
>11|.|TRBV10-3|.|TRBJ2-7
CAIQGGAEQYF
TGTGCCATTCAGGGGGGCGCCGAGCAGTACTTC
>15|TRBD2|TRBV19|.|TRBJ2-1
CASSGLAGIFYEQFF
TGTGCCAGTAGTGGGTTAGCGGGCATTTTCTATGAGCAGTTCTTC
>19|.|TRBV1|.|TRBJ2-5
CTSSQVGGRIRSIQETQYF
TGCACCAGCAGCCAAGTGGGGGGACGCATCCGGAGTATACAAGAGACCCAGTACTTC
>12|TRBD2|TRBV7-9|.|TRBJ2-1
CASSSRGDEQFF
TGTGCCAGCAGCTCCCGGGGGGATGAGCAGTTCTTC
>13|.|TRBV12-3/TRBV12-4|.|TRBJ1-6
CASTMSHSSPLHF
TGTGCCAGCACTATGAGCCATAGTTCACCCCTCCACTTT
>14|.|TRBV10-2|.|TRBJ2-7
CASSSGHRAYEQYF
TGCGCCAGCAGTTCCGGGCACAGGGCCTACGAGCAGTACTTC
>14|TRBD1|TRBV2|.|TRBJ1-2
CATGQGALNGGYTF
TGTGCCACCGGACAGGGGGCGTTGAATGGTGGCTACACCTTC
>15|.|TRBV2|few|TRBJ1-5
CASSGQGYSNQPQHF
TGTGCCAGCAGCGGCCAGGGATATAGCAATCAGCCCCAGCATTTT
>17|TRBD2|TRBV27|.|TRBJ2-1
CASSPQTSGIVYNEQFF
TGTGCCAGCAGTCCGCAGACTAGCGGGATTGTTTACAATGAGCAGTTCTTC
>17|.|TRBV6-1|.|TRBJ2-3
CASSDPWTYPDSDTQYF
TGTGCCAGCAGTGACCCCTGGACTTACCCCGACTCAGATACGCAGTATTTT
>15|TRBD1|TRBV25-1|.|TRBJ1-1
CASSDSRRGDTEAFF
TGTGCCAGCAGTGACTCACGCAGGGGGGACACTGAAGCTTTCTTT
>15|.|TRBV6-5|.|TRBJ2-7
CASSYSATISYEQYF
TGTGCCAGCAGTTACTCGGCCACGATCTCCTACGAGCAGTACTTC
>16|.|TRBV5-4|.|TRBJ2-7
CASSTAEGVLGVEQYF
TGTGCCAGCAGCACAGCCGAGGGGGTTCTGGGGGTCGAGCAGTACTTC
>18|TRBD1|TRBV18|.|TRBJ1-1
CASSPLGQGMGRHTEAFF
TGTGCCAGCTCACCCCTGGGACAGGGGATGGGTCGTCACACTGAAGCTTTCTTT
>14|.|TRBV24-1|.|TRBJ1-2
CATSNGRSNYGYTF
TGTGCCACCAGTAATGGCCGTTCTAACTATGGCTACACCTTC
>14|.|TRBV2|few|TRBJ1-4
CASSEVVAIEKLFF
TGTGCCAGCAGTGAAGTAGTAGCTATTGAAAAACTGTTTTTT
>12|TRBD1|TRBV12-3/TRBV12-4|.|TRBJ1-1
CASRQGYTEAFF
TGTGCCAGCAGACAGGGGTACACTGAAGCTTTCTTT
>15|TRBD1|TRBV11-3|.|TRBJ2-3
CASSLGQGDTDTQYF
TGTGCCAGCAGCTTAGGACAGGGTGATACAGATACGCAGTATTTT
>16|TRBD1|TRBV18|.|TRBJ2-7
CASSPHPGQGANEQYF
TGTGCCAGCTCACCACACCCGGGACAGGGGGCAAACGAGCAGTACTTC
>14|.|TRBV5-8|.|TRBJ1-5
CASSGGTSNQPQHF
TGTGCCAGCAGCGGAGGGACTAGCAATCAGCCCCAGCATTTT
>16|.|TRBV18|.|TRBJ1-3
CASSPSQGLSGNTIYF
TGTGCCAGCTCACCCAGTCAGGGGCTCTCTGGAAACACCATATATTTT
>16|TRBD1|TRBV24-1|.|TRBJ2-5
CATSEPGTGGEETQYF
TGTGCCACCAGTGAACCCGGGACAGGGGGGGAAGAGACCCAGTACTTC
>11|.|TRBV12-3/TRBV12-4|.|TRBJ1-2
CASSSTRGYTF
TGTGCCAGCAGCTCTACTAGGGGCTACACCTTC
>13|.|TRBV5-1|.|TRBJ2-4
CASSYTGQSIQYF
TGCGCCAGCAGCTACACCGGACAGAGCATTCAGTACTTC
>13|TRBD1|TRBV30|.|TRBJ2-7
CAWSSGQPYEQYF
TGTGCCTGGAGTTCGGGACAGCCCTACGAGCAGTACTTC
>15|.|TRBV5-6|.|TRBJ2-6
CASRPTGSGANVLTF
TGTGCCAGCAGGCCAACAGGGTCTGGGGCCAACGTCCTGACTTTC